This section outlines one T cell receptor beta chain sequence together with its context. The data belong to a study of blood T cell repertoires in COVID-19. Study information: Samples taken during acute and convalescent COVID-19 were collected in the United States, Italy and Spain. T cells, B-cell-depleted T cells, or PBMCs supplied cDNA or gDNA.

The CDR3 length is 12 residues. Germline V gives CDR1 ENHRY, CDR2 SYGVKD. Trimming removed 3 bases at V and 6 bases at J, with 8 bases between. In the authors' workflow: It was from reference gene primer amplification that nucleated cell counts were estimated. Profiling relied on immunoSEQ multiplex PCR, and the TCRdb table lists in-frame clones only, not all of them. That table furnishes V, J and clone size, whereas the DNA furnished D and trimming. The sample lists about 180,000 clones, about 88% occurring once. Sequencing input: peripheral blood. This clonotype originated in a man younger than 30 who had recovered from COVID-19. The chain uses TRBV10-3 and TRBJ1-1; D is ambiguous. The CDR3 loop reads CAISDVRAEAFF. DNA for the CDR3: TGTGCCATCAGTGACGTCCGAGCTGAAGCTTTCTTT.